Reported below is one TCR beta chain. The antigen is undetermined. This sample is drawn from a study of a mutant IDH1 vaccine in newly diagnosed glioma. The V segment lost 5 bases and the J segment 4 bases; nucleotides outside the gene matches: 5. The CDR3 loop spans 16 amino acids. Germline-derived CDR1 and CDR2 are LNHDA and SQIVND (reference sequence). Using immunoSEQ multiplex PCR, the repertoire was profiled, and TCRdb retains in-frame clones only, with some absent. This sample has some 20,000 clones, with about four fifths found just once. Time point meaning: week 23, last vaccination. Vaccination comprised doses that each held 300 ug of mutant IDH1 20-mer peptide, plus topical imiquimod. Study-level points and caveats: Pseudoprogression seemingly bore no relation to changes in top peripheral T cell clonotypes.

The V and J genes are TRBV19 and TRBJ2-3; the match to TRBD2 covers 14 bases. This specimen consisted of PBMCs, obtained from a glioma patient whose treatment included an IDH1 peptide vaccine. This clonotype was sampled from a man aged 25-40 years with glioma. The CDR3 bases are TGTGCCAGTAGTCCGGAGACTAGCGGGAGGGCAGATACGCAGTATTTT. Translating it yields CASSPETSGRADTQYF.